This TCR beta chain was profiled in a study of CD8+CD57+ T cells in acquired aplastic anemia (dated 2018 in TCRdb). Broadly, across the study: DNA extracted from sorted CD4+ and CD8+ cells had a mean of about 3 ug, with a range of 0.2 to 27.4 ug. For healthy donor samples, the average read count was around 9.8 million for CD4+ cells and fewer than 14 million for CD8+ cells.

The study deep-sequenced TCR repertoires of sorted CD4+ and CD8+ blood T cells from severe aplastic anemia patients and healthy subjects. Ficoll-Paque density gradient centrifugation was used to isolate peripheral blood mononuclear cells. Before DNA extraction, CD4+ and CD8+ T cells were sorted with FACS or magnetic beads. General findings and caveats noted by the study authors: Patients and healthy controls showed no significant difference in CD8+ Simpson's diversity (P=0.060). Some 30 CD8+ CDR3 sequences were found to be shared between patients and controls, but these sequences appeared to be highly expressed in patients and within the immunodominant clones of the patients.

Profiling of TCR beta VDJ combinations and CDR3 sequences used genomic DNA as the template. An Illumina HiSeq 2000 was used for TCR repertoire sequencing. In the paper's pipeline: TRBV/TRBJ rearrangement plots, CDR3 size and DJ length profiles, and Simpson's diversity index were used to evaluate the repertoires. The most abundant DNA sequence in the deep sequencing data was taken as the immunodominant clone. CDR3 amino acid sequences were screened for sharing across subjects and were compared with published repertoires and the VDJdb database. The public reads were reprocessed in TCRdb via fastp at Q25 and MiXCR, keeping in-frame beta chains. Identical CDR3 proteins give one entry, which carries the most common genes and DNA. Clone size and V and J calls follow TCRdb, not the original study. Counted in this sample were fewer than 100,000 distinct CDR3 sequences; 40% to 55% of them appeared once. Clones ranked in the top ten supply approximately 62% of the sample.

This clonotype was counted only a few times. No antigen is known for it. No per-base quality is available; no much larger clone lies one base away. The sequencing sample was made of sorted CD4+, CD8+, or CD8+CD57+ T cells (not recorded which) from PBMCs. This TCR was recovered from a human donor in good health, serving as a control.

This receptor has the CDR3 CASSEERGYNEQFF. The nucleotide sequence reads TGTGCCAGCAGTGAGGAGCGGGGGTACAATGAGCAGTTCTTC. The chain is encoded by TRBV6-1 joined to TRBJ2-1; TRBD2 matches 8 bases in the middle. Clipping removes 3 bases from V and 4 bases from J, with 2 as the unmatched junction base count. Including cysteine and phenylalanine, the CDR3 has 14 amino acids. Here the CDR3 DNA is all that survives: 42 bases in frame from base 1. CDR1 and CDR2 were assigned from the germline V gene as MNHNS and SASEGT.